Listed below are T cell receptor beta chains from one sample, sequenced in a study of blood T cell repertoires in COVID-19. The method was immunoSEQ multiplex PCR; TCRdb's version includes in-frame clones alone and lacks a portion of them. The repertoire has 130,000 to 150,000 clones, about 76% of them found once; the top ten carry around 13%. Sequenced: peripheral blood. These receptors came from a man at least 80 years old with acute or convalescent COVID-19. Both conserved end residues are part of each CDR3. The order of the fields is V gene, CDR3 protein.

v_call: TRBV7-8
cdr3_aa: CASSLAPGQGSSPLHF

v_call: TRBV5-6
cdr3_aa: CASSLYRGQTDTQYF

v_call: TRBV19
cdr3_aa: CASRRYTPGGGEQFF

v_call: TRBV11-2
cdr3_aa: CASSLRGIATNEKLFF

v_call: TRBV6-4
cdr3_aa: CASSDSTASGGSSTDTQYF

v_call: TRBV18
cdr3_aa: CASSPRQGSSYEQYF

v_call: TRBV28
cdr3_aa: CASSSPGQGRPGEAFF

v_call: TRBV28
cdr3_aa: CAAVPGTGRGQPQHF

v_call: TRBV7-6
cdr3_aa: CASSLRWRGTQETQYF

v_call: TRBV14
cdr3_aa: CASSQAGQGYNEQFF

v_call: TRBV19
cdr3_aa: CASSIRPQGLEGYTF

v_call: TRBV28
cdr3_aa: CASSARPRGKNGYTF

v_call: TRBV4-2
cdr3_aa: CASSRARGDYGYTF

v_call: TRBV12-5
cdr3_aa: CASGTLRDKYSNQPQHF

v_call: TRBV24-1
cdr3_aa: CATSDPSGTGETDTQYF

v_call: TRBV6-1
cdr3_aa: CASSARQRQGFDPLGTALHF

v_call: TRBV6-2/TRBV6-3
cdr3_aa: CASSWDRAANEQFF

v_call: TRBV10-3
cdr3_aa: CAIGSSWGGSTDTQYF

v_call: TRBV2
cdr3_aa: CASTPALAYGYTF